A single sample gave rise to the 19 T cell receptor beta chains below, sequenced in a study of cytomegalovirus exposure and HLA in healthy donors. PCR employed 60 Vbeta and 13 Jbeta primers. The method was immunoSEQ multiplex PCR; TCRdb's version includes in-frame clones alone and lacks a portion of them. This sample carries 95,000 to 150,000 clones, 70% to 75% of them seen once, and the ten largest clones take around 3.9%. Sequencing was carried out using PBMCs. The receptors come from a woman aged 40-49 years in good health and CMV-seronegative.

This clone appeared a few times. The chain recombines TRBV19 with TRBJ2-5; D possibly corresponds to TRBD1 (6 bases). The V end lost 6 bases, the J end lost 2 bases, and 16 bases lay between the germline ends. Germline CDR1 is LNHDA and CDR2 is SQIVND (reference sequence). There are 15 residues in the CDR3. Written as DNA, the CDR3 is TGTGCCAGTAGACCGATGGGGGCTGGGCAAGAGACCCAGTACTTC. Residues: CASRPMGAGQETQYF.

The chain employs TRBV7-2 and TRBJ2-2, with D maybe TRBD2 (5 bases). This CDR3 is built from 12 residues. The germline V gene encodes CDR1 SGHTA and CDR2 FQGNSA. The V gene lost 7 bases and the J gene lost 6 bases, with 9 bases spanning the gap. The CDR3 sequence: CASNPEAGELFF. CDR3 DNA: TGTGCCAGCAACCCGGAGGCCGGGGAGCTGTTTTTT.

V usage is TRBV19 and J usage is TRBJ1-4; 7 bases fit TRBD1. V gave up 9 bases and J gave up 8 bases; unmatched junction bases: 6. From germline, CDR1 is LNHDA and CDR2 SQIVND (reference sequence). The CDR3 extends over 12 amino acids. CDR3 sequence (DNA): TGTGCCAGCCGACAGGGTGGGGAAAAACTGTTTTTT. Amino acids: CASRQGGEKLFF.

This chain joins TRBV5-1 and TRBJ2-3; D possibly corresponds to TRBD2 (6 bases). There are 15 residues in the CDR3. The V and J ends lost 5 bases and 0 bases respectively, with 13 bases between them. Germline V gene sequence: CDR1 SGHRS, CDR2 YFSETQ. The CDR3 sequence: CASRPGLSSTDTQYF. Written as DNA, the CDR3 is TGCGCCAGCAGACCCGGACTATCTAGCACAGATACGCAGTATTTT.

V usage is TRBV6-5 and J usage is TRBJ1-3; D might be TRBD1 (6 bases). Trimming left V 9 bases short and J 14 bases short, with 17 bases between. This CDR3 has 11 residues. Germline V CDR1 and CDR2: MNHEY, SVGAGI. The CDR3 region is CASATRDKVYF. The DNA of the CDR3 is TGTGCCAGTGCAACCCGGGACAAGGTATATTTT.

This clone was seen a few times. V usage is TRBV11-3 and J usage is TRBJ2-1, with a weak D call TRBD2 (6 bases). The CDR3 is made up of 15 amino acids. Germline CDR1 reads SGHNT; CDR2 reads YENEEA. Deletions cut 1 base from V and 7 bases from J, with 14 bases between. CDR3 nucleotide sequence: TGTGCCAGCAGCTTAGTTACGGGAGCTCGGAATGAGCAGTTCTTC. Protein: CASSLVTGARNEQFF.

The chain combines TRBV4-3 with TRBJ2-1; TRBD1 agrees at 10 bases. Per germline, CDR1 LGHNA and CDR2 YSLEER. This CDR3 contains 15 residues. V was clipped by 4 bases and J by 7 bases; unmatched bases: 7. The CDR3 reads CASSLGQGQGNEQFF. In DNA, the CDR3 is TGCGCCAGCAGCCTGGGGCAGGGACAGGGGAATGAGCAGTTCTTC.

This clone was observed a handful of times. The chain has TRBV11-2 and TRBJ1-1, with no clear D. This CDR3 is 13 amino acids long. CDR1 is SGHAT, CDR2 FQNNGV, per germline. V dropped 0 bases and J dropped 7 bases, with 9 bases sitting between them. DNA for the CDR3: TGTGCCAGCAGCTTAGATCTGGTTAGTGAAGCTTTCTTT. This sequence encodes CASSLDLVSEAFF.

CDR3 loop: CASSNSPYSNQPQHF. CDR3 nucleotide sequence: TGTGCCAGTAGTAACAGTCCCTATAGCAATCAGCCCCAGCATTTT. The rearrangement uses TRBV19 and TRBJ1-5; D not certain. The CDR3 is made up of 15 amino acids. Trimming removed 4 bases at V and 0 bases at J, with 10 bases between. Germline V gene sequence: CDR1 LNHDA, CDR2 SQIVND (reference sequence).

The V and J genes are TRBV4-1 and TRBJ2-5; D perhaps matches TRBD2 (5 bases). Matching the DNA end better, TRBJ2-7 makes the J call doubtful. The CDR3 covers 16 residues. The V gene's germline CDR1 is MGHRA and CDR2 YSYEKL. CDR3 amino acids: CASSGQATSGAGEQYF. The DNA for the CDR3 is TGCGCCAGCAGCGGCCAAGCGACCAGCGGCGCGGGCGAGCAGTACTTC.

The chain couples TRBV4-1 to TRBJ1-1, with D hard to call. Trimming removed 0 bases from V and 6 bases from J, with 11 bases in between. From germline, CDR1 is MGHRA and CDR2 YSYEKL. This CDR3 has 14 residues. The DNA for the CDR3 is TGCGCCAGCAGCCAAGATAATCGGGTATCTGAAGCTTTCTTT. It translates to CASSQDNRVSEAFF.

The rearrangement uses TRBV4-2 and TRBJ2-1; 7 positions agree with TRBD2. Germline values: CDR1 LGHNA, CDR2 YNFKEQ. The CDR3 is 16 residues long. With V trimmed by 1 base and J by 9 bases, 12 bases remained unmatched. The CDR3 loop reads CASSQAQRGVSLEQFF. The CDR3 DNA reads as TGTGCCAGCAGCCAAGCCCAGCGGGGAGTTAGTCTTGAGCAGTTCTTC.

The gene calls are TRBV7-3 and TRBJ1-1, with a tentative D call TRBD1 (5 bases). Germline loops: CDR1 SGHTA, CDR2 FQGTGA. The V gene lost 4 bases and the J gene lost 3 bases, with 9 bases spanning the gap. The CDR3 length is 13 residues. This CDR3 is CASSSQGDTEAFF. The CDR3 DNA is TGTGCCAGCAGCTCTCAGGGTGACACTGAAGCTTTCTTT.

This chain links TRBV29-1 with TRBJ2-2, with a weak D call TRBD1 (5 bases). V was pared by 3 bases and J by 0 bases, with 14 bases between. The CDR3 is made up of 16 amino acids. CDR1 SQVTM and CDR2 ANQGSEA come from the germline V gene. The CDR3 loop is CSVDKGLGSNTGELFF. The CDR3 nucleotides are TGCAGCGTTGATAAGGGGTTGGGTTCGAACACCGGGGAGCTGTTTTTT.

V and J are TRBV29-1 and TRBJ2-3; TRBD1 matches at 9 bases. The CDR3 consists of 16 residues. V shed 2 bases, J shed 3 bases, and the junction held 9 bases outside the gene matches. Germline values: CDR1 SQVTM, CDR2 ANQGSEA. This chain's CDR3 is CSVESSTGGITDTQYF. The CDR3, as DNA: TGCAGCGTTGAATCCTCGACAGGGGGGATAACAGATACGCAGTATTTT.

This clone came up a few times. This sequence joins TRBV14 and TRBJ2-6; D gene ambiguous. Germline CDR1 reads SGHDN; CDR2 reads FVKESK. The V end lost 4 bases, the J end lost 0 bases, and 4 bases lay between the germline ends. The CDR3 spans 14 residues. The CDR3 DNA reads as TGTGCCAGCAGCCCGTACTCTGGGGCCAACGTCCTGACTTTC. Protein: CASSPYSGANVLTF.

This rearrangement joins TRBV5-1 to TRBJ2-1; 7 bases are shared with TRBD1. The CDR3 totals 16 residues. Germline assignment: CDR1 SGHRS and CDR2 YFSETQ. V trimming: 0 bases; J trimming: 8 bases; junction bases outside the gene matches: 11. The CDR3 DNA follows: TGCGCCAGCAGCTTGGTTCGCTCAGACAGGGTCGATGAGCAGTTCTTC. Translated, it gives CASSLVRSDRVDEQFF.

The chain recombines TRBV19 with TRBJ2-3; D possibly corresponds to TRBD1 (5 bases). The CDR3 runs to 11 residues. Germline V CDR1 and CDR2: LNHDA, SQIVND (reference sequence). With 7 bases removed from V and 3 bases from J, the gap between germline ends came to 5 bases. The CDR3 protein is CASTGTDTQYF. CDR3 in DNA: TGTGCCAGTACAGGGACAGATACGCAGTATTTT.

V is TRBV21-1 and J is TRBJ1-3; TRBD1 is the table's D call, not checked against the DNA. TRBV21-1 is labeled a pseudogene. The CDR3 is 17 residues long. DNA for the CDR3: TGTGCCAGCAGCAAAGTGTCGTTCAGGGCAGCGGGAAACACCATATATTTT. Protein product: CASSKVSFRAAGNTIYF.